The clone carrying this TCR beta chain was counted a few times. Germline lookup yields CDR1 ENHRY and CDR2 SYGVKD. Germline trimming cut 4 bases from V and 5 bases from J; bases unmatched to any gene: 12. This CDR3 has 16 amino acids. In the source study's methods: Estimation of nucleated cell counts relied on the amplification of reference gene primers. Only in-frame clones appear in the TCRdb table, and some are missing; sequencing was by immunoSEQ multiplex PCR. That table gives V, J and clone size, and the DNA gave D and trimming. The profile covers about 90,000 clones, with just under 85% appearing a single time and 10% to 15% taken by the ten largest. These data belong to a study of blood T cell repertoires in COVID-19. Study information: Samples taken during acute and convalescent COVID-19 were collected in the United States, Italy and Spain. PBMCs, B-cell-depleted T cells, or T cells provided the cDNA or gDNA that made up the material.

The V gene is TRBV10-3, the J gene TRBJ2-5; TRBD2 agrees at 8 bases. The clonotype originates from a woman aged 70 to 79 with active or convalescent COVID-19. Sample: peripheral blood. The CDR3 DNA reads as TGTGCCATCAGTGCAATTACCGGACTAGCAGCGGAGACCCAGTACTTC. This encodes CAISAITGLAAETQYF.